This TCR beta chain emerged from a study of vaccination effects on CD4 cells after COVID-19 (dated by TCRdb to 2021 to 2024). Turning to the overall study: Two doses of either the BNT162b2 or the mRNA-1273 mRNA SARS-CoV-2 vaccine were administered to participants. Cultures from other donors in the study were sequenced with the Oncomine TCR Beta short-read assay on an Illumina iSeq 100. Pre-vaccine samples were drawn from two convalescent patients 16 days and one week before the first dose, at 142 and 148 days after COVID-19 diagnosis. SARS-CoV-2 spike-specific CD4+ TCR repertoires were compared before and after mRNA vaccination in COVID-19 convalescent patients and in infection-naive vaccine recipients. The full study included approximately nine COVID-19 convalescent patients and a handful of SARS-CoV-2-naive healthy vaccine recipients.

Broad study findings and their caveats: Marked clonal contraction was observed in both infection-induced and vaccine-induced clones at late post-vaccination timepoints, consistent with waning T cell responses. The study was limited by a small number of convalescent patients, and early post-infection timepoints were lacking. In convalescent patients, the post-vaccine spike-reactive repertoire consisted mainly of new vaccine-induced clones, largely distinct from infection-induced clones.

Library creation used the immunoSEQ multiplex PCR assay. DNA from the cultured and isolated CD4+ T cells underwent TCR beta CDR3 sequencing. On the authors' methods: Non-productive TCR sequences were removed and reads were trimmed to the CDR3 region, keeping CDR3s of at least 7 amino acids. The MANAFEST web app was used to pick out antigen-specific clonotypes by comparing their expansion in peptide wells with that in reference cultures. To count as positive, a clone had to show expansion at FDR<0.05 compared with the reference and with all other wells, an odds ratio above 5, and a frequency above 0.1% in two replicate wells. A clonotype was defined as cross-reactive if the clonotype was significantly expanded both in SARS-CoV-2 spike wells and in at least one common cold coronavirus spike condition. CDR3 similarity was assessed by Levenshtein distance using the stringdist R package, and unrooted trees were constructed with ape in R 3.6.1. TCRdb took over this immuneACCESS table, retaining in-frame rearrangements with V and J assigned. Such tables are incomplete; in checked studies, under half of the missing clones stem from an unresolved V gene, and the remainder is unexplained. V, J and clone size are those of that table, while D and trimming were read from the DNA. Across this sample there are around 28,000 clones, with 77% seen only once. The ten largest clones represent over 15% of the sample.

In the ViraFEST assay, PBMC were stimulated with viral peptide pools, and TCR sequencing was then used to find antigen-specific CD4+ T cell clonotypes based on their expansion. After around 11 days of culture, CD4+ T cells were isolated with the EasySep CD4+ T cell isolation kit. Convalescent patients had PCR-confirmed SARS-CoV-2 infection between March and December 2020, before Alpha, Beta and Delta variants emerged in the United States. Each well held roughly 2.2 million PBMC cultured in IMDM containing 5% human AB serum, 8 to 10 IU/ml IL-2 and gentamicin, along with roughly 10 ug/ml peptides. On days 3 and 7, half of the culture medium was replaced with fresh IL-2-containing medium. Unless noted otherwise, every peptide stimulation condition was grown in triplicate wells. Using Ficoll-Paque Plus gradient centrifugation, PBMC were separated from whole blood and then either used fresh or cryopreserved at -140C. Overlapping peptide pools spanned the spike proteins of SARS-CoV-2 and the common cold coronaviruses HCoV-NL63, HCoV-OC43 and HCoV-229E. Genomic DNA was extracted from cultured CD4+ T cells with the QIAamp micro DNA kit.

Trimming removed 2 bases from V and 5 bases from J, leaving 13 bases between the germline ends. From the cysteine up to the phenylalanine, the CDR3 has a length of 14 residues. Only the CDR3 DNA stays, 42 bases, in frame from base 1. Taken from the germline V gene (reference sequence), the CDR1 and CDR2 loops are SGHKS and YYEKEE. Comment on this clone: Its cognate antigen has yet to be identified. The input lacks base qualities; no much larger clone sits a single base away.

The clonotype was recovered from a human donor who had a prior SARS-CoV-2 infection. The rearranged segments are TRBV5-5 and TRBJ2-5; the D gene is perhaps TRBD2, on 7 matching bases. The sequenced sample was CD4+ T cells from PBMCs cultured with HCoV-NL63 spike peptides, obtained before COVID-19 vaccination. The sample's cell subset or site label, in plain terms: HCoV-NL63 spike overlapping peptide pool stimulation. The CDR3 region: CASSFLGGRETQYF. The nucleotide sequence reads as follows: TGTGCCAGCAGCTTTCTCGGGGGGCGGGAGACCCAGTACTTC.